This TCR beta chain was found in a study of shared clonotypes between healthy human individuals. Overall study results and limits: Exclusively blood specimens were collected; tissue repertoires likely differ.

Comments on this clone: The antigen is unknown.

The CDR3 consists of 13 residues. Germline loops: CDR1 SQVTM, CDR2 ANQGSEA. Trimming cost V 1 base and J 10 bases; bases outside gene matches: 7. As defined, naive CD8 cells were CD45RO-negative and positively selected for CCR7, with terminally differentiated effector memory CD45RA+ cells excluded. This table comes from immunoSEQ multiplex PCR, and its TCRdb copy is limited to in-frame clones, with some not included. The data hold over 2,000,000 clones, with around 93% observed a single time. The chain carries TRBV29-1 and TRBJ2-1, with 7 bases lining up with TRBD2. This receptor was identified in a man younger than 35 in good health. Some clones in this sample may be carry-over from other donors' samples. Source material: naive CD8+ T cells from PBMCs. In DNA form, the CDR3 reads TGCAGCGTTGAAGTGTCGGGGGGATGGGAGCAGTTCTTC. It yields the protein CSVEVSGGWEQFF.